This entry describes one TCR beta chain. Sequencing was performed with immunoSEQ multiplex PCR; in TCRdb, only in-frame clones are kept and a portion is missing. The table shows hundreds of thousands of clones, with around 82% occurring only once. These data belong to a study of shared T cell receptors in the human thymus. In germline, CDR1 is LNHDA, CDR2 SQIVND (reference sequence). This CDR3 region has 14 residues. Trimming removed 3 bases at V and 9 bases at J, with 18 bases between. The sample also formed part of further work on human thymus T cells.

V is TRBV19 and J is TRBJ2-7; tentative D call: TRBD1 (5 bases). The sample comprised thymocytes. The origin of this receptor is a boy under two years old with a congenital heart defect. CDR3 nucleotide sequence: TGTGCCAGTAGTATGGGCAGGGCAAATCTTGGGCAGTACTTC. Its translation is CASSMGRANLGQYF.